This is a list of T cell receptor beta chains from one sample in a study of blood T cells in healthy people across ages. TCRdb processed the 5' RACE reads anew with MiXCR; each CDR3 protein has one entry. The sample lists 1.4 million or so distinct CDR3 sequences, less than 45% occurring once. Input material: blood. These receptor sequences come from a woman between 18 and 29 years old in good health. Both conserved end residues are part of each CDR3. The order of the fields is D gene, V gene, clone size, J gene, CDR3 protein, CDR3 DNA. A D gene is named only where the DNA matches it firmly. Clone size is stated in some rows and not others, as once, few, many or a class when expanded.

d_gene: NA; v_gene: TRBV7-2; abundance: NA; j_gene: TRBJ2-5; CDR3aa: CASSLGAALRTQYF; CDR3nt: TGTGCCAGCAGCTTAGGGGCAGCTTTGAGGACCCAGTACTTC
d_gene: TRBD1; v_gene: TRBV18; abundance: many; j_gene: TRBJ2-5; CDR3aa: CASSPGQQETQYF; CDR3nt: TGTGCCAGCAGCCCGGGACAGCAAGAGACCCAGTACTTC
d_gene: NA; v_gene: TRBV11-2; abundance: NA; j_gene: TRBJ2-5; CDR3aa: CASRYSGAQETQYF; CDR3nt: TGTGCCAGCCGATATTCGGGGGCTCAAGAGACCCAGTACTTC
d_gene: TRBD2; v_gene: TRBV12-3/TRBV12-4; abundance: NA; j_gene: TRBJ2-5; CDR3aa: CASSRASGLNRETQYF; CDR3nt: TGTGCCAGCAGTCGGGCTAGCGGACTGAATAGAGAGACCCAGTACTTC
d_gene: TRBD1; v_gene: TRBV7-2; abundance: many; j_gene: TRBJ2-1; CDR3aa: CASSTNRGINEQFF; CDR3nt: TGTGCCAGCAGCACGAACAGGGGGATTAATGAGCAGTTCTTC
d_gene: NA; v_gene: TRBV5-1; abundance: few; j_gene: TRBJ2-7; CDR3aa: CASSLETARPYEQYF; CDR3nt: TGCGCCAGCAGCTTGGAGACAGCCCGACCCTACGAGCAGTACTTC
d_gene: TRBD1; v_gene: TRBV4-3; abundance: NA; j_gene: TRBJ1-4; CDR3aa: CASSPHRGANEKLFF; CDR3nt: TGCGCCAGCAGCCCCCACAGGGGAGCTAATGAAAAACTGTTTTTT
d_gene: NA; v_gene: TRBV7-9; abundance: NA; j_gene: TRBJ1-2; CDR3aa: CASSSAGGLRLGVYGYTF; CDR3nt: TGTGCCAGCAGCTCAGCGGGGGGCCTGAGGCTAGGAGTATATGGCTACACCTTC
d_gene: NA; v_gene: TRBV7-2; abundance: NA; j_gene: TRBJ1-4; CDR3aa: CASSPEVYAEKLFF; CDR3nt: TGTGCCAGCAGCCCAGAGGTCTATGCCGAAAAACTGTTTTTT
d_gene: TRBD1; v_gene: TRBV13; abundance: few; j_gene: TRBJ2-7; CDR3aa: CASSSRTGTIGEQYF; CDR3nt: TGTGCCAGCAGCTCCCGGACAGGGACGATTGGGGAGCAGTACTTC
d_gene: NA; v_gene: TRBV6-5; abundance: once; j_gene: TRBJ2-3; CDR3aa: CASSGGRRGTDTQYF; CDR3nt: TGTGCCAGCAGTGGGGGGCGGCGGGGGACAGATACGCAGTATTTT
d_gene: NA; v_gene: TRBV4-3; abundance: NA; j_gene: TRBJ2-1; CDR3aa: CASSQGWSGPYNEQFF; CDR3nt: TGCGCCAGCAGCCAAGGTTGGAGCGGGCCCTACAATGAGCAGTTCTTC
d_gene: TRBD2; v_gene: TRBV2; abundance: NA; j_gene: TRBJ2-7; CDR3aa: CASSGGGLATYEQYF; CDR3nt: TGTGCCAGCAGCGGGGGGGGACTAGCGACATACGAGCAGTACTTC
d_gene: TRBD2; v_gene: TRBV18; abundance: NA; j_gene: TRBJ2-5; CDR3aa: CASSPRRSGGGREETQYF; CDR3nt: TGTGCCAGCTCACCAAGAAGAAGCGGGGGGGGCCGGGAAGAGACCCAGTACTTC
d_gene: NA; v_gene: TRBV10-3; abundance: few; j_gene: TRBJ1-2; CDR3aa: CAIRPFQGGYYGYTF; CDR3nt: TGTGCCATCAGGCCCTTCCAGGGCGGGTACTATGGCTACACCTTC
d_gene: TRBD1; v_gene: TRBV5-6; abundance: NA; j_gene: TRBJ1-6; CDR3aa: CASSLRTGGRSPLHF; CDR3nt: TGTGCCAGCAGCTTACGGACAGGGGGCAGGTCACCCCTCCACTTT
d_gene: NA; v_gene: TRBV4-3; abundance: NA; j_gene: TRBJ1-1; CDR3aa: CASSQEVYGVSTEAFF; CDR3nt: TGCGCCAGCAGCCAAGAGGTTTACGGGGTTTCCACTGAAGCTTTCTTT
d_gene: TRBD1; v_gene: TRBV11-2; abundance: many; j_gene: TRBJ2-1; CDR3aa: CASSLPIGTGYNEQFF; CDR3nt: TGTGCCAGCAGCTTACCTATCGGGACAGGTTACAATGAGCAGTTCTTC
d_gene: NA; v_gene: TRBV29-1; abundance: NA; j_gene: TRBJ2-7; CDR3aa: CSVAGLLYNEQYF; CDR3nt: TGCAGCGTGGCGGGACTCCTTTACAATGAGCAGTACTTC
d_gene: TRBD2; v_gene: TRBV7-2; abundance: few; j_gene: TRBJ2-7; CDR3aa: CASSSSGITYEQYF; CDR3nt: TGTGCCAGCAGCTCTAGCGGGATTACCTACGAGCAGTACTTC
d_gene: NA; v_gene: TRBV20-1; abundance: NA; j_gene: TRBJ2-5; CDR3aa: CSATYRETQYF; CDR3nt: TGCAGTGCCACCTACCGGGAGACCCAGTACTTC
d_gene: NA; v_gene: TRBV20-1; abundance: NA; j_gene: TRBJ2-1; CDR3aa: CSARETIWDSRGDEQFF; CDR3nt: TGCAGTGCTAGGGAGACGATTTGGGACTCCCGAGGAGATGAGCAGTTCTTC
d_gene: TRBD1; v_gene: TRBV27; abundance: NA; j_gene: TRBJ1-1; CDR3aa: CASRDRGRVGNTEAFF; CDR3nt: TGTGCCAGCAGGGACAGGGGGCGCGTGGGAAACACTGAAGCTTTCTTT
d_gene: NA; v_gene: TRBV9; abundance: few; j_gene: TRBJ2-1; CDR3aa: CASILDSYNEQFF; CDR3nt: TGTGCCAGCATTTTAGACTCCTACAATGAGCAGTTCTTC
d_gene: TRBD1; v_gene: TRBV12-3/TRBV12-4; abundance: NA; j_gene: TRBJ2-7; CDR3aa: CASSTSGGSEQYF; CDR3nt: TGTGCCAGCAGTACCTCAGGGGGCTCCGAGCAGTACTTC
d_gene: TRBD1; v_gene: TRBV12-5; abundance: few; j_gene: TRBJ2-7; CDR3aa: CASGDPQGSSYNEQYF; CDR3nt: TGTGCTAGTGGGGACCCACAGGGGAGCTCCTACAATGAGCAGTACTTC
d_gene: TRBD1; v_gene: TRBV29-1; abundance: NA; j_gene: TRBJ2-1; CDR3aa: CSVAPQGGNEQFF; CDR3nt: TGCAGCGTGGCCCCACAGGGGGGCAATGAGCAGTTCTTC
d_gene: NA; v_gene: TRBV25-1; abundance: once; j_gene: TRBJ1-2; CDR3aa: CASSGAPGGDGYTF; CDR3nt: TGTGCCAGCAGTGGAGCGCCGGGCGGGGATGGCTACACCTTC
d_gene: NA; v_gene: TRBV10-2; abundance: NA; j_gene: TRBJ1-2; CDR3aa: CASSDVGVYGYTF; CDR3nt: TGCGCCAGCAGTGATGTCGGGGTGTATGGCTACACCTTC
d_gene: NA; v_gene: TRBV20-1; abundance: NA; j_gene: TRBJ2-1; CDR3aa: CSARDLREIRVEQFF; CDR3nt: TGCAGTGCTAGAGATTTACGGGAGATTCGGGTTGAGCAGTTCTTC
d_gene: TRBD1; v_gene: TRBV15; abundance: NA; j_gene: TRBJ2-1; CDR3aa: CATSRLRDSHNNEQFF; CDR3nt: TGTGCCACCAGCAGACTCCGGGACAGTCATAACAATGAGCAGTTCTTC
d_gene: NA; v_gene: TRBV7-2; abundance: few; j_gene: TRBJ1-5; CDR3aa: CASSPSGVSSNQPQHF; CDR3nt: TGTGCCAGCAGCCCATCGGGGGTTTCGAGCAATCAGCCCCAGCATTTT
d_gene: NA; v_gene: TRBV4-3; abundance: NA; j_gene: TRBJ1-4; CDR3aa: CASSQAGESNEKLFF; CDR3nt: TGCGCCAGCAGCCAAGCTGGGGAATCTAATGAAAAACTGTTTTTT
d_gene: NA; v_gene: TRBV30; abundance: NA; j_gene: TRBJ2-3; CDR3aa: CAWSPRVRTDTQYF; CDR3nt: TGTGCCTGGAGTCCCAGGGTCAGGACAGATACGCAGTATTTT
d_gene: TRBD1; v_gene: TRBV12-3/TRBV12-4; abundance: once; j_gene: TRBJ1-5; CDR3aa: CASSLGGQGAGQPQHF; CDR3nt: TGTGCCAGCAGTTTGGGGGGACAGGGGGCAGGCCAGCCCCAGCATTTT
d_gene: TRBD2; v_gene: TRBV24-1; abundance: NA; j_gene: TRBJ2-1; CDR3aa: CATSVAGAQEDEQFF; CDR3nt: TGTGCCACCAGTGTAGCGGGAGCCCAGGAAGATGAGCAGTTCTTC
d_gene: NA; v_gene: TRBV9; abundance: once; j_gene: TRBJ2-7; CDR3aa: CASNRGHTYEQYF; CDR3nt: TGTGCCAGCAACCGGGGCCATACCTACGAGCAGTACTTC
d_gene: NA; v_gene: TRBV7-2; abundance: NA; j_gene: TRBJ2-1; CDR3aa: CASSLAGTTTRNEQFF; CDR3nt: TGTGCCAGCAGCTTAGCGGGGACCACCACACGCAATGAGCAGTTCTTC
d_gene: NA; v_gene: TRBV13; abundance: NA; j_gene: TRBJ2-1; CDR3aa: CASSLEFSSLPNERFF; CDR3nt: TGTGCCAGCAGCTTAGAGTTTAGCTCCCTCCCCAATGAGCGGTTCTTC
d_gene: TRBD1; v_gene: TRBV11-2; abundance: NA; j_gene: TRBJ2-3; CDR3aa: CASSFDRGLSDTQYF; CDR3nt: TGTGCCAGCAGCTTCGACAGGGGGCTTTCAGATACTCAGTATTTT
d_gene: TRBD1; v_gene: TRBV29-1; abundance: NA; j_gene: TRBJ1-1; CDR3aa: CSDRLQGAGTEAFF; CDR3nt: TGCAGCGATCGTCTACAGGGGGCTGGAACTGAAGCTTTCTTT
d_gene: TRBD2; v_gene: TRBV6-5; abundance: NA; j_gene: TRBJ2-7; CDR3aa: CASSYSKRDWRYEQYF; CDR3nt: TGTGCCAGCAGTTACTCAAAGCGGGACTGGCGGTACGAGCAGTACTTC
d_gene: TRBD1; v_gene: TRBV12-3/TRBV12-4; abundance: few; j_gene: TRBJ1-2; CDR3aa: CASSPGQGNRGYTF; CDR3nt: TGTGCCAGCAGTCCGGGACAGGGGAATCGGGGCTACACCTTC
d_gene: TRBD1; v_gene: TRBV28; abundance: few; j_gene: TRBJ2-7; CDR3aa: CASSGAGTGRHEQYF; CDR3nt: TGTGCCAGCAGTGGTGCTGGGACAGGGCGGCACGAGCAGTACTTC
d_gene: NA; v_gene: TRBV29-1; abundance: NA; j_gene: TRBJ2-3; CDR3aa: CSVWRYSTDTQYF; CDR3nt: TGCAGCGTTTGGCGGTATAGCACAGATACGCAGTATTTT
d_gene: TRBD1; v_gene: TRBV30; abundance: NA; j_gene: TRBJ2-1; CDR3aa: CAWSVSGGLDNEQFF; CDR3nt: TGTGCCTGGAGTGTATCAGGGGGTCTCGACAATGAGCAGTTCTTC
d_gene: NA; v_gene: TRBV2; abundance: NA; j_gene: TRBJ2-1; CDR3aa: CASSVSLAVNEQFF; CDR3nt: TGTGCCAGCAGTGTATCACTAGCCGTCAATGAGCAGTTCTTC
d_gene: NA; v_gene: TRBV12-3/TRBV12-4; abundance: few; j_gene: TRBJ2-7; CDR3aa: CASSYTGLEQYF; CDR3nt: TGTGCCAGCAGTTACACAGGGCTCGAGCAGTACTTC
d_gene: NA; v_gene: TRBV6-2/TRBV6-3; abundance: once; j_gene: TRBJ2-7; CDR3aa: CASSRGQTEPYEQYF; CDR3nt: TGTGCCAGCAGCCGGGGCCAGACGGAGCCCTACGAGCAGTACTTC
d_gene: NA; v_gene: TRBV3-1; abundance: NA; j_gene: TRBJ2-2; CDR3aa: CASSQGGRGELFF; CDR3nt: TGTGCCAGCAGCCAAGGTGGGCGCGGGGAGCTGTTTTTT
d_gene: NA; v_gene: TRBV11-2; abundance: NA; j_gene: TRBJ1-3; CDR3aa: CASSLGGRPGNTIYF; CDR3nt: TGTGCCAGCAGCTTAGGGGGCCGTCCGGGAAACACCATATATTTT
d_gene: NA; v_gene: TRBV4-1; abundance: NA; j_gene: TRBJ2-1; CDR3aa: CARSQDTFGGGYNEQFF; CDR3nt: TGCGCCAGAAGCCAAGATACTTTCGGTGGGGGGTACAATGAGCAGTTCTTC
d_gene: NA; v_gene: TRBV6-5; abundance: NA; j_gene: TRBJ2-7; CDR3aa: CASSSLTGTSTYEQYF; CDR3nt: TGTGCCAGCAGTTCACTGACCGGGACATCAACCTACGAGCAGTACTTC
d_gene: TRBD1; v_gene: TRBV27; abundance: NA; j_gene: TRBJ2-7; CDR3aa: CASSLVGQGISYEQYF; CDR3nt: TGTGCCAGCAGTCTAGTCGGACAGGGAATTTCCTACGAGCAGTACTTC
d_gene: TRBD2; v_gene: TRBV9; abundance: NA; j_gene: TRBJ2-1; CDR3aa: CASSGNPGTSGIDEQFF; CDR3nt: TGTGCCAGCAGCGGAAATCCCGGGACTAGCGGGATCGATGAGCAGTTCTTC